These 3 T cell receptor beta chains were sequenced from one sample in a study of shared clonotypes between healthy human individuals. Sequencing used immunoSEQ multiplex PCR; TCRdb keeps in-frame clones, though not all of them. The table has around 2.5 million clones, roughly 93% seen once. What was sequenced was naive CD4+ T cells from PBMCs. Subset: CD45RA+ positively selected. These receptor sequences come from a man younger than 35 in good health. Some clones in this sample may be carry-over from other donors' samples.

This rearrangement joins TRBV6-6 to TRBJ2-7; 10 bases are a match to TRBD2. CDR3 length equals 14 residues. The germline V gene has CDR1 MNHNY and CDR2 SVGAGI (reference sequence). After removal of 0 bases from V and 7 bases from J, the junction contained 3 bases not matched to a gene. The CDR3: CASSYSLAGVEQYF. DNA of the CDR3: TGTGCCAGCAGTTACTCTCTAGCGGGAGTGGAGCAGTACTTC.

The chain recombines TRBV7-2 with TRBJ1-2; D remains ambiguous. This CDR3 contains 14 residues. CDR1 is SGHTA and CDR2 is FQGNSA in the germline V gene. V lost 0 bases and J 4 bases, leaving 9 bases between the germline ends. The CDR3 coding sequence is TGTGCCAGCAGCTTAGCGTACGCAGTCTATGGCTACACCTTC. Translating gives CASSLAYAVYGYTF.

The chain is built from TRBV9 and TRBJ1-1; D is undetermined. Germline CDR1 and CDR2: SGDLS and YYNGEE. The CDR3 is made up of 14 amino acids. V shed 4 bases and J shed 1 base, with 11 bases lying between them. Written as DNA, the CDR3 is TGTGCCAGCAGCCCTTTTGCGGGGAACACTGAAGCTTTCTTT. Translation: CASSPFAGNTEAFF.